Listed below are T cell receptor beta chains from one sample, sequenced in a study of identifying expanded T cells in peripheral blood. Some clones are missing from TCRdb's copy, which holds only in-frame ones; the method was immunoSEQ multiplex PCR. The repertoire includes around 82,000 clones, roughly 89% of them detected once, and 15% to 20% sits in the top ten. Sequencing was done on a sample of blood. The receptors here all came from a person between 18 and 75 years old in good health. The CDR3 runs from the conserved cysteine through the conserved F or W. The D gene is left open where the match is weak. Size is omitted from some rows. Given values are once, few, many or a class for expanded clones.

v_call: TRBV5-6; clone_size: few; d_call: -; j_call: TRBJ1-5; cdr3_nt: TGTGCCAGCAGCTTGGCAGGGGCTCCTAGCAATCAGCCCCAGCATTTT; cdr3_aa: CASSLAGAPSNQPQHF
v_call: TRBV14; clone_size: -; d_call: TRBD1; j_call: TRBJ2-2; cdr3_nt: TGTGCCAGCTCAACCAGGACAGGGGGCACCGGGGAGCTGTTTTTT; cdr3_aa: CASSTRTGGTGELFF
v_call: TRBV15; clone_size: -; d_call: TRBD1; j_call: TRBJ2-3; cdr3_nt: TGTGCCACCAGCTCCGGGACAGGGGGCGCGGGAACGCAGTATTTT; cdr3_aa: CATSSGTGGAGTQYF
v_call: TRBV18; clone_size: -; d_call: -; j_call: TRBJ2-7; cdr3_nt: TGTGCCAGCTCACCTTCAGTACGAAGCTACGAGCAGTACTTC; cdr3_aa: CASSPSVRSYEQYF
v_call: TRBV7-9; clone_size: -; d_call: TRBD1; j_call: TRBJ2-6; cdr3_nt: TGTGCCAGCAGCGACAGGGCTGGGGCCAACGTCCTGACTTTC; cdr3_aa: CASSDRAGANVLTF
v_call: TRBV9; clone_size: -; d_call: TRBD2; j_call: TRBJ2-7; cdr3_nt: TGTGCCAGCAGCCCCCGACTAGCGGGAGGGCGCGAGCAGTACTTC; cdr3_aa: CASSPRLAGGREQYF
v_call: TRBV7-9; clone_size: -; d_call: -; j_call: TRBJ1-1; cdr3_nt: TGTGCCAGCAGCGTGACAGTGAACACTGAAGCTTTCTTT; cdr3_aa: CASSVTVNTEAFF
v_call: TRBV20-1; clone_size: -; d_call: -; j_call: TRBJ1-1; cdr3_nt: TGCAGTGCACGCTCGAACACTGAAGCTTTCTTT; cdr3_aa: CSARSNTEAFF
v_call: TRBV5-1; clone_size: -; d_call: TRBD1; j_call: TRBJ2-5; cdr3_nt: TGCGCCAGCAGCTTGGCCCCTCAGGGGGCAGAGACCCAGTACTTC; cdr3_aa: CASSLAPQGAETQYF
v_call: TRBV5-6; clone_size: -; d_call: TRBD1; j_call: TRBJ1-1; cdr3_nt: TGTGCCAGCAGCTTGGGACAGGGTCCCTCTGAAGCTTTCTTT; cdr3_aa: CASSLGQGPSEAFF
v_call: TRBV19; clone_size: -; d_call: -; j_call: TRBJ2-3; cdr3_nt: TGTGCCAGTAGTATAACGGGGACCACAGATACGCAGTATTTT; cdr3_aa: CASSITGTTDTQYF
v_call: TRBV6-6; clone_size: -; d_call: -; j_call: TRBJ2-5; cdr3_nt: TGTGCCAGCAGTTACCATGACCGGGAGACCCAGTACTTC; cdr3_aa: CASSYHDRETQYF
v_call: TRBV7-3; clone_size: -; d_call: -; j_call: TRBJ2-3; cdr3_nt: TGTGCCAGCAGCCCCAACGGGGGTAGCACAGATACGCAGTATTTT; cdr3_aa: CASSPNGGSTDTQYF
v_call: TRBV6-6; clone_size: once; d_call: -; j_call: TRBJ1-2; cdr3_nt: TGTGCCAGCGGAAAATCCGGGACGGTAGATGGCTACACCTTC; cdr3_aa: CASGKSGTVDGYTF
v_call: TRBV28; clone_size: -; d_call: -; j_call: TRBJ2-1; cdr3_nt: TGTGCCAGCAGCACCCTGGGCGCCGCTCCCTACAATGAGCAGTTCTTC; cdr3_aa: CASSTLGAAPYNEQFF
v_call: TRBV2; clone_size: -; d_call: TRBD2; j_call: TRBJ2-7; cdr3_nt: TGTGCCAGCAGTAAGAGACTAGCGGGAGGGAGCGAGCAGTACTTC; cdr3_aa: CASSKRLAGGSEQYF
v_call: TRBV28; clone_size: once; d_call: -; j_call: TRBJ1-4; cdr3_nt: TGTGCCAGCAGAAGCGTGATCGGGGGGCTGAGGGAAAAACTGTTTTTT; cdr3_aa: CASRSVIGGLREKLFF
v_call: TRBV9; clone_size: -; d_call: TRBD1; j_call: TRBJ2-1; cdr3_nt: TGTGCCAGCAGCGTAGATGGGACAGGGGTAATAAATGAGCAGTTCTTC; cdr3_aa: CASSVDGTGVINEQFF
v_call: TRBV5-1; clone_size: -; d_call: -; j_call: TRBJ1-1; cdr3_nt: TGCGCCAGCAGCTTGGACGGGGCGAACACTGAAGCTTTCTTT; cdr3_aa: CASSLDGANTEAFF
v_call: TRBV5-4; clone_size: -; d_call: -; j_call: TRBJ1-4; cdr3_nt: TGTGCCAGCAGCTTCGAGGGCCCCAGTAATGAAAAACTGTTTTTT; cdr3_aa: CASSFEGPSNEKLFF
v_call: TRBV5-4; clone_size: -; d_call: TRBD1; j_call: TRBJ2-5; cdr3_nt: TGTGCCAGCAGCCCACCGGGACAGGATGGGGGTTTAAAAGAGACCCAGTACTTC; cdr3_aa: CASSPPGQDGGLKETQYF
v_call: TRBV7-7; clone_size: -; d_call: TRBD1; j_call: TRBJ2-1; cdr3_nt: TGTGCTAGCAGCTTAACGACAGGGAGCAATGAGCAGTTCTTC; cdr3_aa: CASSLTTGSNEQFF
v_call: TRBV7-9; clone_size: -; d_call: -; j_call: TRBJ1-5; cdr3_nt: TGTGCCAGCAGGGGAACAGGGTCAGATCAGCCCCAGCATTTT; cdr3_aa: CASRGTGSDQPQHF
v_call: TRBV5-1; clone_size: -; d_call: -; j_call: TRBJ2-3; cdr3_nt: TGCGCCAGCAGCTTGGCCCCGACAGATACGCAGTATTTT; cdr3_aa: CASSLAPTDTQYF
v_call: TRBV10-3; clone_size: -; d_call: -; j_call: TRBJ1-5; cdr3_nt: TGTGCCATCAGTGAGTCAGCGGGGGGTACGAATCAGCCCCAGCATTTT; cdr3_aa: CAISESAGGTNQPQHF
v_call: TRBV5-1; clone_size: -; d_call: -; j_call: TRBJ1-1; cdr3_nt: TGCGCCAGCAGCTCCGGACCGAACACTGAAGCTTTCTTT; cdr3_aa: CASSSGPNTEAFF
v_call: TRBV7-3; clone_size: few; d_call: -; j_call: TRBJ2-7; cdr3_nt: TGTGCCAGCAGCTTAGCTGGGGGTACCTACGAGCAGTACTTC; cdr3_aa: CASSLAGGTYEQYF
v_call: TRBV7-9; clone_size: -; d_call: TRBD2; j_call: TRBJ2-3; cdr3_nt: TGTGCCAGCAGCTCCAGGACTAGTGGTACAGATACGCAGTATTTT; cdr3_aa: CASSSRTSGTDTQYF
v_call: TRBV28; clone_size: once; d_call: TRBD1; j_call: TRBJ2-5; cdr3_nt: TGTGCCAGCAGTTTCCGGGACAGCCCGCGGGCCGAGACCCAGTACTTC; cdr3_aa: CASSFRDSPRAETQYF